The T cell receptor beta chain described here comes from a study of T cell repertoires in cytomegalovirus infection. Whole-study context: CMV infection together with matching HLA type was indicated by public TCR beta signatures. Overall study results and limits: Dominant in the ex vivo response were TCR beta clonotypes restricted by HLA-C and specific for CMV. Carriage of CMV together with the relevant HLA was identifiable through cumulative public TCR beta family frequency.

TCRdb reanalysed the reads using MiXCR and keeps one entry per CDR3 protein. This sample yields nearly 700,000 distinct CDR3 sequences, of which roughly 30% are seen a single time; over 15% belongs to the top ten. In this sample, this clonotype turned up a few times. Its antigen is currently unknown. Germline V CDR1 and CDR2: MGHRA, YSYEKL. The CDR3 extends over 17 amino acids. The ends were cut back, 2 bases at V and 2 bases at J, with 16 bases in the middle. The chain links TRBV4-1 to TRBJ1-3, with no clear D. The TCR was taken from a human donor in good health (CMV status not recorded). Some clones in this sample may be carry-over from other donors' samples. Sequences were derived from cultured PBMCs, sampled from culture after CMV antigen stimulation. The CDR3 loop reads CASSQPWPRSAGNTIYF. CDR3 bases: TGCGCCAGCAGCCAACCCTGGCCCAGGTCCGCTGGAAACACCATATATTTT.